One and the same sample provided the 15 T cell receptor beta chains below, sequenced in a study of blood T cell repertoires in COVID-19. Sequenced by immunoSEQ multiplex PCR; TCRdb stores in-frame clones only, minus some. Of around 280,000 clones in the sample, about 90% were seen once. Input material: PBMCs or T cells enriched from blood (not recorded which). Source of these receptors: a woman aged 18-29 years with acute COVID-19.

The chain joins TRBV19 to TRBJ2-1; maybe TRBD2 (5 bases). The CDR3 covers 17 residues. Looked up from germline, CDR1 is LNHDA and CDR2 is SQIVND (reference sequence). V lost 3 bases, J lost 8 bases, and 23 bases lay in between. The CDR3 nucleotides read TGTGCCAGTAGTATGTGGCTTCGACTACGACAAAGCGATGAGCAGTTCTTC. Amino acids: CASSMWLRLRQSDEQFF.

The rearrangement joins TRBV2 to TRBJ2-7; 10 bases match TRBD1. V was clipped by 6 bases and J by 3 bases; unmatched bases: 8. There are 15 residues in the CDR3. Germline CDR1 SNHLY, CDR2 FYNNEI. CDR3 nucleotide sequence: TGTGCCAGCAGCTTTGACAGGGGGCAGAGCTACGAGCAGTACTTC. It is translated as CASSFDRGQSYEQYF.

As to this clone: Other DNA sequences within the sample encode an identical CDR3. This chain joins TRBV6-5 and TRBJ2-7, with 8 bases matching TRBD1. Germline V gene sequence: CDR1 MNHEY, CDR2 SVGAGI. The CDR3 contains 13 residues. The ends lost 2 bases at V and 5 bases at J; junction bases unmatched: 2. As DNA, the CDR3 is TGTGCCAGCAGTTACGACAGGGGCAACGAGCAGTACTTC. Its protein is CASSYDRGNEQYF.

The chain couples TRBV5-1 to TRBJ1-6, with D possibly TRBD1 on 5 matching bases. Germline V gene sequence: CDR1 SGHRS, CDR2 YFSETQ. V was shortened by 0 bases and J by 7 bases, with 5 bases between the two germline ends. The CDR3 extends over 13 amino acids. CDR3 sequence (DNA): TGCGCCAGCAGCTTGGAGGGGAATTCACCCCTCCACTTT. Protein sequence: CASSLEGNSPLHF.

The chain joins TRBV10-2 to TRBJ1-6; 7 nucleotides line up with TRBD1. The CDR3 runs 15 residues. In germline, CDR1 is WSHSY, CDR2 SAAADI. V lost 6 bases to trimming and J lost 5 bases; unmatched junction nucleotides: 7. CDR3 loop: CASRHGGQNNSPLHF. The CDR3 DNA follows: TGCGCCAGCAGACATGGGGGACAGAATAATTCACCCCTCCACTTT.

The genes are TRBV9 and TRBJ2-7; a weak D match, TRBD2 (5 bases). V was trimmed by 0 bases and J by 2 bases, leaving 15 bases between them. This CDR3 is 16 amino acids long. Germline lookup yields CDR1 SGDLS and CDR2 YYNGEE. The CDR3 reads CASSVVFLAMAYEQYF. CDR3 nucleotides: TGTGCCAGCAGCGTAGTATTCTTAGCGATGGCCTACGAGCAGTACTTC.

The count of this clone is one. The chain is built from TRBV3-1 (or the pseudogene TRBV3-2) and TRBJ1-6, with 9 bases identical to TRBD1. Germline V gene lookup returns CDR1 LGHDT and CDR2 YNNKEL (reference sequence). V lost 4 bases and J lost 9; bases outside the gene matches: 7. The CDR3 covers 15 residues. CDR3 in amino acids: CASSPRDRETSPLHF. The CDR3 nucleotides read TGTGCCAGCAGCCCCCGGGACAGGGAAACTTCACCCCTCCACTTT.

The chain uses TRBV27 and TRBJ2-7, with a tentative D call TRBD1 (6 bases). CDR3 length: 14 residues. Germline-derived CDR1 and CDR2 are MNHEY and SMNVEV (reference sequence). Trimming took off 6 bases at V and 2 bases at J, with 14 bases between the two ends. CDR3 region: CASSPSGAPYEQYF. Here the CDR3 DNA reads TGTGCCAGCAGCCCCTCAGGGGCCCCCTACGAGCAGTACTTC.

This chain connects TRBV7-9 to TRBJ2-1; 7 positions agree with TRBD1. The germline V gene has CDR1 SEHNR and CDR2 FQNEAQ (reference sequence). The trim removed 5 bases at V and 3 bases at J, leaving 7 bases unmatched. There are 15 residues in the CDR3. DNA of the CDR3: TGTGCCAGCAGCCAACGGACAGGTCTCTACAATGAGCAGTTCTTC. Translated, it gives CASSQRTGLYNEQFF.

This chain connects TRBV9 to TRBJ2-1; 9 positions agree with TRBD2. The CDR3 contains 15 residues. CDR1 and CDR2 (germline): SGDLS, YYNGEE. Unmatched junction bases numbered 11, after V lost 4 bases and J lost 9 bases. The CDR3 DNA is TGTGCCAGCAGCCCCCGACTAGCGGCCTCTGGTGAGCAGTTCTTC. It is translated as CASSPRLAASGEQFF.

The V gene is TRBV11-2, the J gene TRBJ2-3, with TRBD2 matching over 9 bases. Germline-derived CDR1 and CDR2 are SGHAT and FQNNGV. Trimming removed 3 bases from V and 0 bases from J; junction bases left unmatched: 4. CDR3 length equals 16 residues. The CDR3 spells CASSFRLAASTDTQYF. CDR3 coding DNA: TGTGCCAGCAGCTTTCGACTAGCGGCTAGCACAGATACGCAGTATTTT. Full variable domain (outside the CDR3, taken from reference TRBV11-2 and TRBJ2-3): EAGVAQSPRYKIIEKRQSVAFWCNPISGHATLYWYQQILGQGPKLLIQFQNNGVVDDSQLPKDRFSAERLKGVDSTLKIQPAKLEDSAVYLCASSFRLAASTDTQYFGPGTRLTVL.

The V gene is TRBV10-3, the J gene TRBJ1-6, with 9 nucleotides matching TRBD1. The V gene end was trimmed by 6 bases and the J gene end by 9 bases; junction bases not matched to a gene: 6. Germline-derived CDR1 and CDR2 are ENHRY and SYGVKD. The CDR3 has 14 residues. Here the CDR3 DNA reads TGTGCCATCAGACCGGGACAGGGCTTTTCACCCCTCCACTTT. Protein product: CAIRPGQGFSPLHF.

This chain joins TRBV29-1 and TRBJ2-1; 8 nucleotides agree with TRBD2. Germline assignment: CDR1 SQVTM and CDR2 ANQGSEA. This CDR3 comprises 16 residues. The trim removed 4 bases at V and 0 bases at J, leaving 8 bases unmatched. CDR3 DNA sequence: TGCAGCGTTGCTGCGGGAGGACCCCCCTCCTACAATGAGCAGTTCTTC. Its translation is CSVAAGGPPSYNEQFF.

This chain connects TRBV7-3 to TRBJ2-5, with 12 bases lining up with TRBD2. The CDR3 is 16 amino acids. The ends lost 4 bases at V and 4 bases at J; junction bases unmatched: 7. Germline-derived CDR1 and CDR2 are SGHTA and FQGTGA. For the CDR3, the DNA is TGTGCCAGCAGCTCCGGACTAGCGGGGTCGGGAGAGACCCAGTACTTC. It encodes CASSSGLAGSGETQYF.

This clone was counted a single time. The chain uses TRBV3-1 (or the pseudogene TRBV3-2) and TRBJ2-2; 7 bases align to TRBD1. The CDR3 extends over 13 amino acids. Germline V lookup: CDR1 LGHDT, CDR2 YNNKEL (reference sequence). The ends lost 4 bases at V and 6 bases at J; junction bases unmatched: 2. The CDR3 nucleotides are TGTGCCAGCAGCCGGACAGGCGCCGGGGAGCTGTTTTTT. This encodes CASSRTGAGELFF.